Listed here are 18 T cell receptor beta chains from one sample, sequenced in a study of blood T cells in healthy people across ages (dated by TCRdb to between 2014 and 2016). Receptors were amplified or captured by 5' RACE. The second PCR ran for roughly 6 to 11 cycles and used a J-beta primer mix along with a sample-barcoded 5' primer. Clones were called with MiXCR by TCRdb after fastp trimmed the public reads at Q25, and only in-frame beta chains were retained. Rows matching on CDR3 protein sequence are summarized as one entry with the most common DNA and genes. The sample has some 1.8 million distinct CDR3 sequences on record, approximately 40% of them singletons. The leading ten clones occupy roughly 23% of the sample. Specimen: blood. These receptors all stem from a human donor in good health.

This clonotype was recorded a few times. The V and J genes are TRBV4-3 and TRBJ1-2; D possibly corresponds to TRBD1 (5 bases). The CDR3 has 16 amino acids. The V gene's germline CDR1 is LGHNA and CDR2 YSLEER. With 0 bases removed from V and 0 bases from J, the gap between germline ends came to 11 bases. CDR3 sequence reads: CASSQDNLQANYGYTF. DNA for the CDR3: TGCGCCAGCAGCCAAGATAACTTACAGGCTAACTATGGCTACACCTTC.

The sample holds a few counts of this clonotype. This rearrangement joins TRBV20-1 to TRBJ2-2; 11 bases fit TRBD2. After removal of 0 bases from V and 2 bases from J, the junction contained 2 bases not matched to a gene. This CDR3 comprises 16 residues. Germline values: CDR1 DFQATT, CDR2 SNEGSKA (reference sequence). CDR3 amino acids: CSARDRLAGNTGELFF. Here the CDR3 DNA reads TGCAGTGCTAGAGATCGACTAGCGGGAAACACCGGGGAGCTGTTTTTT.

This rearrangement joins TRBV4-3 to TRBJ1-2; the match to TRBD1 covers 7 bases. Germline CDR1 reads LGHNA; CDR2 reads YSLEER. The trim removed 3 bases at V and 2 bases at J, leaving 12 bases unmatched. This CDR3 comprises 17 residues. The CDR3 nucleotides read TGCGCCAGCAGCCATGAGGACAGGTCTCATTTAAACTATGGCTACACCTTC. It encodes CASSHEDRSHLNYGYTF.

V gene TRBV20-1 combines with J gene TRBJ2-5; no clear D gene. This CDR3 has 14 amino acids. Germline V gene data show CDR1 as DFQATT and CDR2 as SNEGSKA (reference sequence). V dropped 4 bases and J dropped 2 bases, with 14 bases sitting between them. CDR3 DNA: TGCAGTGCTACCAGGACGGTTTCGCAAGAGACCCAGTACTTC. It translates to CSATRTVSQETQYF.

This chain uses TRBV24-1 with TRBJ2-1; TRBD2 aligns across 8 bases. With 4 bases clipped from V and 10 bases from J, the junction kept 11 bases outside the gene matches. The CDR3 length is 15 residues. In germline, CDR1 is KGHDR, CDR2 SFDVKD. CDR3 sequence: CATSDPGGTRNEQFF. In DNA, the CDR3 is TGTGCCACCAGTGACCCGGGGGGGACAAGGAACGAGCAGTTCTTC.

This clonotype was seen a few times. The CDR3 sequence is CSAREQGIPHGYTF. In DNA, the CDR3 is TGCAGTGCTAGAGAACAGGGCATCCCTCATGGCTACACCTTC. The V call is TRBV20-1, the J call TRBJ1-2, with TRBD1 as a possible D gene (6 bases). The CDR3 has 14 residues. CDR1 and CDR2 (germline): DFQATT, SNEGSKA (reference sequence). V lost 0 bases and J 6 bases, leaving 14 bases between the germline ends.

The chain carries TRBV10-3 and TRBJ1-1; 11 positions match TRBD1. J lost 8 bases, V lost 8 bases, and 7 bases had no gene match. The CDR3 covers 13 residues. Germline assignment: CDR1 ENHRY and CDR2 SYGVKD. The CDR3 DNA reads as TGTGCCATCTGGACAGGGGGCGCGGGGGAAGCTTTCTTT. This encodes CAIWTGGAGEAFF.

The genes are TRBV6-2 or TRBV6-3 and TRBJ2-7, with TRBD1 matching over 10 bases. CDR1 is MNHEY and CDR2 is SVGEGT in the germline V gene. The V gene end was trimmed by 5 bases and the J gene end by 6 bases; junction bases not matched to a gene: 4. The CDR3 extends over 13 amino acids. DNA of the CDR3: TGTGCCAGCAGTGACAGGGGGCATGTCGAGCAGTACTTC. The encoded protein is CASSDRGHVEQYF.

The V call is TRBV28, the J call TRBJ1-1; D ambiguous. Trimming shortened V by 1 base and J by 1 base, and 10 bases separated the two germline ends. The CDR3 totals 15 residues. Germline assignment: CDR1 MDHEN and CDR2 SYDVKM. The CDR3 region has the DNA TGTGCCAGCAGTTTATTAACCAGCCAGAACACTGAAGCTTTCTTT. It translates to CASSLLTSQNTEAFF.

This clonotype occurred a few times. The chain couples TRBV20-1 to TRBJ2-7; 7 bases map to TRBD2. CDR1 is DFQATT and CDR2 is SNEGSKA in the germline V gene (reference sequence). V lost 4 bases to trimming and J lost 2 bases; unmatched junction nucleotides: 2. The CDR3 runs to 12 residues. The chain's CDR3 is CSAKLATYEQYF. The CDR3, as DNA: TGCAGTGCTAAACTAGCGACCTACGAGCAGTACTTC.

Of note for this clonotype: One end of the junction varies from germline; a read error may be responsible. The chain employs TRBV7-2 and TRBJ2-1; TRBD2 agrees at 7 bases. Germline V gene sequence: CDR1 SGHTA, CDR2 FQGNSA. The CDR3 is made up of 12 amino acids. The CDR3 nucleotides read TGTGCCAGCAGCTTAGAGGTGGGGGGGAAGTACTTC. Translation gives CASSLEVGGKYF.

The V gene is TRBV7-8, the J gene TRBJ1-2; D might be TRBD1 (5 bases). CDR3 length: 16 residues. Germline V CDR1 and CDR2: SGHVS, FQNEAQ. Trimming stripped 1 base from V and 3 bases from J, with 15 bases between. The CDR3 reads CASSLGVTGTDYGYTF. The CDR3 nucleotides read TGTGCCAGCAGCTTAGGGGTGACCGGGACGGACTATGGCTACACCTTC.

This clonotype has more than one count but fewer than ten. The CDR3 coding sequence is TGTGCCACCAATGAAGCAGGCGGCTACACCTTC. Translating gives CATNEAGGYTF. The gene calls are TRBV12-3 or TRBV12-4 and TRBJ1-2; D gene ambiguous. The CDR3 contains 11 residues. V dropped 10 bases and J dropped 8 bases, with 14 bases sitting between them.

The rearrangement links TRBV5-1 to TRBJ2-5; D may be TRBD2 (6 bases). The CDR3 has 15 amino acids. The ends were cut back, 0 bases at V and 11 bases at J, with 20 bases in the middle. Germline V lookup: CDR1 SGHRS, CDR2 YFSETQ. CDR3 nucleotide sequence: TGCGCCAGCAGCTTGGCCGGCAGGGTGGGGGAGGAGCAGTACTTC. This translates into CASSLAGRVGEEQYF.

The chain couples TRBV9 to TRBJ2-5; 10 nucleotides align to TRBD2. The CDR3 spans 15 residues. Germline trimming cut 2 bases from V and 5 bases from J; bases unmatched to any gene: 6. CDR1 is SGDLS, CDR2 YYNGEE, per germline. The chain's CDR3 is CASSVTGTSEETQYF. CDR3 coding DNA: TGTGCCAGCAGCGTCACCGGGACTAGCGAGGAGACCCAGTACTTC.

The chain is built from TRBV4-2 and TRBJ2-1, with 10 bases fitting TRBD1. V was clipped by 8 bases and J by 8 bases; unmatched bases: 18. The CDR3 is made up of 17 amino acids. Germline-derived CDR1 and CDR2 are LGHNA and YNFKEQ. CDR3 protein: CASGRTGTGASVDEQFF. The CDR3 nucleotides are TGTGCCAGCGGCCGAACCGGGACAGGGGCTTCAGTGGATGAGCAGTTCTTC.

In DNA form, the CDR3 reads TGTGCCAGCAGCGGCGGGGGGGCTAGAACCTACGAGCAGTACTTC. It is translated as CASSGGGARTYEQYF. The V call is TRBV7-6, the J call TRBJ2-7, with TRBD2 matching 9 bases. CDR1 is SGHVS, CDR2 FNYEAQ, per germline. V lost 5 bases, J lost 2 bases, and 7 bases stayed unmatched. This CDR3 spans 15 amino acids.

The chain couples TRBV29-1 to TRBJ2-6; 7 bases align to TRBD1. Germline assignment: CDR1 SQVTM and CDR2 ANQGSEA. This CDR3 has 12 amino acids. The ends lost 6 bases at V and 8 bases at J; junction bases unmatched: 4. CDR3 sequence: CSVGQDTNVLTF. CDR3 DNA sequence: TGCAGCGTAGGACAGGACACCAACGTCCTGACTTTC.